The TCR beta chain under discussion was sequenced for a study of CD4 T cells in relation to SARS-CoV-2 and coronaviruses. About the study: Of the patients, seven to nine were male, a few female, two Hispanic.

Cryopreserved PBMCs were CD4-enriched, then split into naive and memory cells. Sorted naive or memory CD4+ cells met CEF peptides for over 8 days. Clones were sequenced by immunoSEQ multiplex PCR, and TCRdb holds only the in-frame ones, with some missing. The table includes some 44,000 clones, around 80% detected once. Comment on this clone: Its matching antigen is unknown.

The CDR3 length is 14 residues. Germline V lookup: CDR1 SGHRS, CDR2 YFSETQ. V dropped 3 bases and J dropped 4 bases, with 13 bases sitting between them. The rearrangement links TRBV5-1 to TRBJ1-2; D ambiguous. What was sequenced was naive CD4+ T cells from PBMCs, cultured in vitro. Indicated subset: naive CD4+ T cells isolated by negative enrichment. The source is an adult with COVID-19. The CDR3 region is CASSSRTESYGYTF. DNA of the CDR3: TGCGCCAGCAGCTCCCGGACGGAGAGCTATGGCTACACCTTC.